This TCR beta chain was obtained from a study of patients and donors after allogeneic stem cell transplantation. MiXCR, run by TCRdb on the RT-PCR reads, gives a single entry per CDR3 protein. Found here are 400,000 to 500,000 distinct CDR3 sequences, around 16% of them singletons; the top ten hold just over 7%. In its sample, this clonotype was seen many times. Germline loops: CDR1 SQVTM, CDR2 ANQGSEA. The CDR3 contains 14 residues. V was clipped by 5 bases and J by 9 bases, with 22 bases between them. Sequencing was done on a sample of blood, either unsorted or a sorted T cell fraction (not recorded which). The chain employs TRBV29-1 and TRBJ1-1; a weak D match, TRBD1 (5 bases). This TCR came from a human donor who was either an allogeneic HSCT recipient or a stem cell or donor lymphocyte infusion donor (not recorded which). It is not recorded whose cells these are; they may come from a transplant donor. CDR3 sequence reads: CSVTSTPGERKAFF. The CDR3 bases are TGCAGCGTTACGAGTACCCCGGGGGAGAGGAAAGCTTTCTTT. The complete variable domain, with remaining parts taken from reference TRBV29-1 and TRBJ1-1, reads SAVISQKPSRDICQRGTSLTIQCQVDSQVTMMFWYRQQPGQSLTLIATANQGSEATYESGFVIDKFPISRPNLTFSTLTVSNMSPEDSSIYLCSVTSTPGERKAFFGQGTRLTVV.